The clone carrying this TCR beta chain was seen a few times. As yet, its antigen is unknown. This specimen belongs to a study of T-cell memory formation after mild COVID-19. Study-level findings and limits: Mainly CM and EM harbored the contracting CD4+ clones; mainly EMRA harbored the CD8+ ones. Contracting clones from day 15 to 85 had balanced CD4/CD8; later expanders favoured CD4+.

Germline CDR1 reads MDHEN; CDR2 reads SYDVKM. This CDR3 spans 16 amino acids. Unmatched junction bases numbered 9, after V lost 4 bases and J lost 4 bases. Sample barcodes and UMIs were carried by the TCR alpha and TCR beta cDNA libraries that 5'RACE generated with constant-segment primers. TCRdb passed the 5' RACE reads through MiXCR, listing each CDR3 protein once. The repertoire holds hundreds of thousands of distinct CDR3 sequences, with about 13% as singletons. The chain couples TRBV28 to TRBJ1-5; 8 bases fit TRBD1. The sequencing sample was made of PBMCs or a T cell subset sorted from them (not recorded which). This clonotype originated in a man younger than 35 who had mild COVID-19 (a few samples of this study predate the infection). Cell type and time point are not known. The DNA for the CDR3 is TGTGCCAGCAGTTCGCCTAGACAGGGGAATAATCAGCCCCAGCATTTT. The encoded protein is CASSSPRQGNNQPQHF. Combining the CDR3 with reference TRBV28 and TRBJ1-5 gives the whole variable domain DVKVTQSSRYLVKRTGEKVFLECVQDMDHENMFWYRQDPGLGLRLIYFSYDVKMKEKGDIPEGYSVSREKKERFSLILESASTNQTSMYLCASSSPRQGNNQPQHFGDGTRLSIL.